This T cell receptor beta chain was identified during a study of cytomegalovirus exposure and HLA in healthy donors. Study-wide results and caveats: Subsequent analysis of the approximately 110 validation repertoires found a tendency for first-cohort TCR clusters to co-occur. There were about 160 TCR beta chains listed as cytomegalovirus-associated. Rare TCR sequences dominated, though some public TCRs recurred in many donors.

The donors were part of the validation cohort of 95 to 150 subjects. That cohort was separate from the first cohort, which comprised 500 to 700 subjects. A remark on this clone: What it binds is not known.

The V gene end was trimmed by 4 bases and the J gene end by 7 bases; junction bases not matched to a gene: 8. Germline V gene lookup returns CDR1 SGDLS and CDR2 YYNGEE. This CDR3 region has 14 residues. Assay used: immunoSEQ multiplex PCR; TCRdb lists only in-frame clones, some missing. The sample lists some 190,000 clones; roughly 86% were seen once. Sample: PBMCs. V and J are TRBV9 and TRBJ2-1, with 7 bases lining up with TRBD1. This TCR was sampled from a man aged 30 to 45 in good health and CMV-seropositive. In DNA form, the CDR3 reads TGTGCCAGCAGCACCCACAGGGGTGGGAATGAGCAGTTCTTC. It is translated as CASSTHRGGNEQFF.